One and the same sample provided the 17 T cell receptor beta chains below, sequenced in a study of Graves' ophthalmopathy and Graves' hyperthyroidism. Amplifying from RNA transcripts, the study obtained TCR beta CDR3 regions. Amplification began with first-round RT-PCR using HTBI primers, then second-round multiplex PCR was performed. TCRdb recomputed calls from the multiplex PCR reads with MiXCR, one row per CDR3 protein. The sample has some 1.1 million distinct CDR3 sequences; around a third are singletons. Sequenced input: peripheral blood or thyroid tissue (not recorded which). Every receptor here comes from an adult man with Graves' hyperthyroidism.

The chain uses TRBV2 and TRBJ2-7; TRBD2 matches at 8 bases. J was trimmed by 5 bases and V by 5 bases; bases with no gene match: 8. The germline V gene encodes CDR1 SNHLY and CDR2 FYNNEI. CDR3 length: 14 amino acids. CDR3 in amino acids: CASSWVSGNHEQYF. Written as DNA, the CDR3 is TGTGCCAGCAGTTGGGTTAGCGGGAACCACGAGCAGTACTTC.

This clonotype showed up many times. CDR3 nucleotide sequence: TGTGCCAGCAGCTTAGCGGCACAGGGGGCCCACGAGCAGTACTTC. It is translated as CASSLAAQGAHEQYF. The rearrangement links TRBV7-2 to TRBJ2-7; TRBD1 aligns across 9 bases. V lost 0 bases, J lost 5 bases, and 5 bases stayed unmatched. The CDR3 consists of 15 residues. CDR1 and CDR2 (germline): SGHTA, FQGNSA.

This clonotype has just one count. V and J are TRBV7-2 and TRBJ2-7; 8 nucleotides agree with TRBD1. The J segment lost 3 bases and the V segment lost 3 bases, leaving 7 bases of the junction unmatched. CDR3 size: 15 residues. The germline V gene encodes CDR1 SGHTA and CDR2 FQGNSA. The DNA for the CDR3 is TGTGCCAGCAGCTTTGCGGGACAGGAGGACTACGAGCAGTACTTC. Its protein is CASSFAGQEDYEQYF.

The J gene is TRBJ2-1, the V gene TRBV7-3; 8 bases map to TRBD2. Germline CDR1 and CDR2: SGHTA and FQGTGA. The CDR3 has 16 residues. The trim removed 5 bases at V and 4 bases at J, leaving 10 bases unmatched. CDR3 protein: CASSPLAGTKYNEQFF. DNA for the CDR3: TGTGCCAGCAGCCCCTTAGCGGGAACCAAGTACAATGAGCAGTTCTTC.

In its sample, this clonotype was seen a few times. The J gene is TRBJ2-5, the V gene TRBV2, with 7 positions matching TRBD1. Unmatched junction bases numbered 11, after V lost 5 bases and J lost 5 bases. Germline V gives CDR1 SNHLY, CDR2 FYNNEI. This CDR3 has 15 amino acids. CDR3 protein: CASSPRQGLEETQYF. The CDR3 DNA is TGTGCCAGCAGTCCCCGACAGGGCTTGGAGGAGACCCAGTACTTC. Supplemented by reference TRBV2 and TRBJ2-5, the full variable domain reads EPEVTQTPSHQVTQMGQEVILRCVPISNHLYFYWYRQILGQKVEFLVSFYNNEISEKSEIFDDQFSVERPDGSNFTLKIRSTKLEDSAMYFCASSPRQGLEETQYFGPGTRLLVL.

The CDR3 DNA sequence: TGTGCCTGGACGGAGAGGGGGGCAGCAGAGCAGTACTTC. Its protein is CAWTERGAAEQYF. V and J are TRBV19 and TRBJ2-7; TRBD1 or TRBD2 may be the D gene (6 bases each). Deletions cut 11 bases from V and 7 bases from J, with 21 bases between. This CDR3 has 13 residues. The germline V gene has CDR1 LNHDA and CDR2 SQIVND (reference sequence).

The chain has TRBV12-3 or TRBV12-4 and TRBJ1-6, with D possibly TRBD1 on 6 matching bases. The CDR3 covers 12 residues. V dropped 5 bases and J dropped 11 bases, with 10 bases sitting between them. CDR3 protein: CASSPGVPPLHF. Written as DNA, the CDR3 is TGTGCCAGCAGTCCAGGGGTTCCACCCCTCCACTTT.

The CDR3 region has the DNA TGTGCCAGCAGCTCCGTTCCGGACAGTTGGGAAAAACTGTTTTTT. Translation gives CASSSVPDSWEKLFF. The J gene is TRBJ1-4, the V gene TRBV11-2; D might be TRBD1 (6 bases). CDR1 and CDR2 from the germline V gene are SGHAT and FQNNGV. The CDR3 consists of 15 residues. Trimming stripped 4 bases from V and 8 bases from J, with 17 bases between.

The CDR3 DNA follows: TGTGCCAGCAGCTTGTTACAGGGGGCGCGCGGCTACACCTTC. Translation: CASSLLQGARGYTF. The chain uses TRBV7-2 and TRBJ1-2; 9 nucleotides align to TRBD1. This CDR3 has 14 residues. Germline CDR1 SGHTA, CDR2 FQGNSA. V was pared by 3 bases and J by 8 bases, with 7 bases of the junction left unmatched.

Of note for this clonotype: This clone may be a read error of a much larger clone one base away. The genes are TRBV5-6 and TRBJ1-1; D is unresolved. CDR1 SGHDT and CDR2 YYEEEE come from the germline V gene. The CDR3 spans 14 residues. The CDR3 spells CAGSLARSDAEAFF. As DNA, the CDR3 is TGTGCCGGCAGCTTGGCTCGATCAGACGCTGAAGCTTTCTTT.

The chain couples TRBV9 to TRBJ2-5; a possible D gene is TRBD1 (7 bases). CDR1 and CDR2 from the germline V gene are SGDLS and YYNGEE. The CDR3 spans 14 residues. V lost 3 bases to trimming and J lost 5 bases, with 14 bases between them. CDR3: CASSAGGNIETQYF. CDR3 nucleotides: TGTGCCAGCAGCGCAGGGGGGAATATTGAGACCCAGTACTTC.

This clonotype has ten or more counts. V gene TRBV24-1 combines with J gene TRBJ1-4, with TRBD1 matching over 8 bases. V lost 10 bases, J lost 7 bases, and 4 bases stayed unmatched. Per germline, CDR1 KGHDR and CDR2 SFDVKD. The CDR3 loop spans 12 amino acids. Here the CDR3 reads CATQGAGEKLFF. DNA for the CDR3: TGTGCCACGCAGGGGGCAGGTGAAAAACTGTTTTTT.

The genes are TRBV2 and TRBJ2-7; D might be TRBD2 (6 bases). CDR3 length equals 13 residues. V lost 3 bases to trimming and J lost 3 bases, with 9 bases between them. The germline CDR1 and CDR2 sequences are SNHLY and FYNNEI. The CDR3: CASSERGHYEQYF. CDR3 nucleotide sequence: TGTGCCAGCAGTGAGCGGGGCCACTACGAGCAGTACTTC.

This clonotype was observed at least ten times. The rearrangement uses TRBV25-1 and TRBJ1-2; 8 positions match TRBD1. Germline CDR1 MGHDK, CDR2 SYGVNS. V lost 4 bases to trimming and J lost 11 bases; unmatched junction nucleotides: 9. This CDR3 contains 13 residues. CDR3 DNA: TGTGCCAGCAGTGCAGGGACAGGCCAGGGTTACACCTTC. Its translation is CASSAGTGQGYTF.

This clonotype was recorded only once. V and J are TRBV5-4 and TRBJ1-4; D is possibly TRBD1 (5 bases). Germline CDR1 is SGHNT and CDR2 is YYREEE (reference sequence). CDR3 size: 15 residues. Between the trimmed V and J ends, which lost 4 bases and 7 bases, there was a span of 17 bases. As DNA, the CDR3 is TGTGCCAGCAGCCGAGAACCGGGACTAGGTGAAAAACTGTTTTTT. It codes for CASSREPGLGEKLFF.

This clonotype was detected ten times or more. The rearrangement links TRBV20-1 to TRBJ1-2; D gene ambiguous. V lost 2 bases, J lost 3 bases, and 7 bases lay in between. Germline lookup yields CDR1 DFQATT and CDR2 SNEGSKA (reference sequence). The CDR3 runs to 12 residues. This CDR3 is CSARFRDYGYTF. In nucleotides, the CDR3 is TGCAGTGCTAGATTTCGGGACTATGGCTACACCTTC.

This chain links TRBV25-1 with TRBJ1-4; a weak D match, TRBD1 (5 bases). The CDR3 totals 12 residues. Trimming left V 8 bases short and J 4 bases short, with 8 bases between. Germline V gene sequence: CDR1 MGHDK, CDR2 SYGVNS. Written as DNA, the CDR3 is TGTGCCAGCCGGGACCTTAATGAAAAACTGTTTTTT. It is translated as CASRDLNEKLFF.